The rows below give T cell receptor beta chains drawn from one sample of a study of early T cells in non-severe SARS-CoV-2 infection. TCRdb processed the 5' RACE reads anew with MiXCR; each CDR3 protein has one entry. The sample comprises approximately 97,000 distinct CDR3 sequences, 8% to 13% of which are singletons, and roughly 4.5% rests with the top ten. The source was whole blood, collected at baseline. These receptor sequences come from an adult who was a healthcare worker with PCR-confirmed SARS-CoV-2 infection or an uninfected control (not recorded which). Each CDR3 is given with its conserved first and last residue. Fields, in order: J gene, V gene, D gene, clone size, CDR3 protein, CDR3 DNA. The D gene is left open where the match is weak. Some rows mark clone size as missing; the rest say once, few, many or name a class of expanded clone.

TRBJ2-2 | TRBV11-3 | NA | few | CASSLGTAGELFF | TGTGCCAGCAGCTTAGGGACAGCCGGGGAGCTGTTTTTT
TRBJ2-1 | TRBV7-9 | NA | few | CASSLVTSYNEQFF | TGTGCCAGCAGCTTAGTTACTAGCTATAATGAGCAGTTCTTC
TRBJ2-1 | TRBV20-1 | TRBD2 | many | CSASLTAASGSYEQFF | TGCAGTGCTAGTCTTACGGCGGCTAGCGGGAGCTATGAGCAGTTCTTC
TRBJ2-6 | TRBV11-3 | NA | many | CASSLGSGANVLTF | TGTGCCAGCAGCTTAGGCTCTGGGGCCAACGTCCTGACTTTC
TRBJ1-1 | TRBV27 | NA | many | CASSLYPGDTEAFF | TGTGCCAGCAGTTTATACCCGGGGGACACTGAAGCTTTCTTT
TRBJ2-1 | TRBV6-2/TRBV6-3 | TRBD2 | few | CASRGTSGTYNEQFF | TGTGCCAGCAGGGGGACTAGCGGGACTTACAATGAGCAGTTCTTC
TRBJ1-2 | TRBV7-9 | NA | few | CASTMTANYGYTF | TGTGCCAGCACAATGACGGCTAACTATGGCTACACCTTC
TRBJ2-2 | TRBV29-1 | NA | NA | CSAEGLIAGELFF | TGCAGCGCCGAGGGACTTATCGCCGGGGAGCTGTTTTTT
TRBJ2-1 | TRBV19 | TRBD2 | few | CASTGLAGGRNEQFF | TGTGCCAGTACGGGACTAGCGGGAGGTAGGAATGAGCAGTTCTTC
TRBJ2-7 | TRBV10-3 | TRBD2 | many | CAISGTSGRTILSSYEQYF | TGTGCCATCAGTGGGACTAGCGGGAGGACCATCTTATCCTCCTACGAGCAGTACTTC
TRBJ2-7 | TRBV7-8 | TRBD2 | NA | CASSLTSSGTYEQYF | TGTGCCAGCAGCTTAACCTCTAGCGGCACCTACGAGCAGTACTTC
TRBJ2-7 | TRBV25-1 | NA | few | CASSERRADEQYF | TGTGCCAGCAGTGAACGCAGGGCAGACGAGCAGTACTTC
TRBJ2-2 | TRBV5-4 | TRBD2 | NA | CASSLAGLATGELFF | TGTGCCAGCAGCTTGGCGGGACTAGCTACCGGGGAGCTGTTTTTT
TRBJ2-3 | TRBV20-1 | NA | NA | CSARLAGGSDLDTQYF | TGCAGTGCTAGACTTGCAGGGGGGAGTGATTTGGATACGCAGTATTTT
TRBJ2-2 | TRBV12-3/TRBV12-4 | TRBD1 | few | CASSPGQGETGELFF | TGTGCCAGCAGTCCGGGACAGGGGGAAACCGGGGAGCTGTTTTTT
TRBJ2-3 | TRBV5-4 | TRBD2 | NA | CASSFTGTSGDTQYF | TGTGCCAGCAGCTTTACCGGGACTAGCGGAGATACGCAGTATTTT
TRBJ1-1 | TRBV10-3 | NA | NA | CATHKGGTEAFF | TGTGCCACACATAAGGGGGGCACTGAAGCTTTCTTT
TRBJ2-2 | TRBV10-3 | TRBD2 | NA | CAISGLAGVGTGELFF | TGTGCCATCAGTGGCCTAGCGGGAGTGGGGACCGGGGAGCTGTTTTTT
TRBJ2-7 | TRBV18 | TRBD1 | NA | CASSPSGQHYEQYF | TGTGCCAGCTCACCGTCGGGACAGCACTACGAGCAGTACTTC
TRBJ1-2 | TRBV5-1 | NA | few | CASSLAIDNYGYTF | TGCGCCAGCAGCTTGGCCATCGACAACTATGGCTACACCTTC
TRBJ2-3 | TRBV5-4 | TRBD2 | few | CASSIGLAGTPYTDTQYF | TGTGCCAGCAGCATCGGACTAGCGGGAACTCCTTACACAGATACGCAGTATTTT
TRBJ1-1 | TRBV6-6 | NA | many | CASSDSQNTEAFF | TGTGCCAGCAGTGACAGCCAGAACACTGAAGCTTTCTTT
TRBJ2-3 | TRBV6-2/TRBV6-3 | TRBD2 | many | CASSYARLAVTDTQYF | TGTGCCAGCAGTTACGCTCGACTAGCGGTCACAGATACGCAGTATTTT
TRBJ2-5 | TRBV11-1 | NA | NA | CASSLNIPLETQYF | TGTGCCAGCAGCTTAAATATTCCTCTGGAGACCCAGTACTTC
TRBJ2-5 | TRBV11-2 | NA | few | CASSPSGPLKLTETQYF | TGTGCCAGCAGCCCCTCGGGACCCCTAAAGCTAACAGAGACCCAGTACTTC
TRBJ1-6 | TRBV12-3/TRBV12-4 | NA | many | CASSGKQDSPLHF | TGTGCCAGCTCAGGGAAACAGGATTCACCCCTCCACTTT
TRBJ2-7 | TRBV4-2 | TRBD2 | few | CASSHYGLAPYEQYF | TGTGCCAGCAGCCATTACGGACTAGCCCCCTACGAGCAGTACTTC
TRBJ1-1 | TRBV6-2/TRBV6-3 | NA | few | CASSRGQEAFF | TGTGCCAGCAGCAGGGGACAAGAAGCTTTCTTT
TRBJ1-2 | TRBV10-3 | NA | few | CAISPDLLKVGYTF | TGTGCCATCAGTCCGGACCTACTAAAGGTCGGCTACACCTTC
TRBJ1-1 | TRBV24-1 | TRBD1 | NA | CATSDLRGRGDTEAFF | TGTGCCACCAGTGATTTGAGGGGGCGCGGGGACACTGAAGCTTTCTTT
TRBJ1-5 | TRBV10-2 | NA | few | CASSAVDSNQPQHF | TGCGCCAGCAGTGCGGTAGATAGCAATCAGCCCCAGCATTTT
TRBJ1-1 | TRBV4-2 | NA | NA | CASSQVSGVNTEAFF | TGTGCCAGCAGCCAAGTATCAGGAGTGAACACTGAAGCTTTCTTT
TRBJ1-2 | TRBV20-1 | TRBD1 | many | CSARDRGQGRFYDYGYTF | TGCAGTGCTAGAGATCGAGGACAGGGGAGGTTTTACGACTATGGCTACACCTTC
TRBJ1-2 | TRBV25-1 | NA | many | CASRQNYGYTF | TGTGCCAGCAGACAGAACTATGGCTACACCTTC
TRBJ1-2 | TRBV29-1 | TRBD1 | many | CSVSPLTGAGGYTF | TGCAGCGTTTCCCCTTTGACAGGGGCGGGTGGCTACACCTTC
TRBJ1-5 | TRBV4-1 | NA | NA | CASSLPGWNQPQHF | TGCGCCAGCAGCCTTCCAGGGTGGAATCAGCCCCAGCATTTT